These 10 T cell receptor beta chains were all obtained from the same sample, sequenced in a study of patients and donors after allogeneic stem cell transplantation. Via MiXCR, TCRdb re-called the RT-PCR reads, giving one row per CDR3 protein. This sample has around 1,500 distinct CDR3 sequences; approximately 15% occur once, and the top ten carry 58%. The sample consisted of blood, either unsorted or a sorted T cell fraction (not recorded which). These receptors were taken from a human donor who was either an allogeneic HSCT recipient or a stem cell or donor lymphocyte infusion donor (not recorded which). It is not recorded whose cells these are; they may come from a transplant donor.

V gene TRBV5-1 combines with J gene TRBJ2-3; D not resolved. The length of the CDR3 is 13 residues. Trimming removed 4 bases at V and 3 bases at J, with 9 bases between. From germline, CDR1 is SGHRS and CDR2 YFSETQ. CDR3 in DNA: TGCGCCAGCAGCACCACATTTACAGATACGCAGTATTTT. Encoded protein: CASSTTFTDTQYF.

This clonotype was seen repeatedly, ten times or more. The rearrangement links TRBV20-1 to TRBJ1-1; D is unclear. Between the trimmed V and J ends, which lost 3 bases and 8 bases, there was a span of 19 bases. The CDR3 spans 14 residues. The germline gives CDR1 DFQATT, CDR2 SNEGSKA (reference sequence). Written as DNA, the CDR3 is TGCAGTGCTAGTAACTCGGTGGGGAACTCAGAAGCTTTCTTT. This gives the protein CSASNSVGNSEAFF.

This clonotype was recorded at least ten times. This chain links TRBV11-2 with TRBJ2-1, with a possible D match to TRBD1 (5 bases). Germline lookup yields CDR1 SGHAT and CDR2 FQNNGV. Trimming removed 3 bases at V and 10 bases at J, with 10 bases between. The CDR3 is 12 amino acids. The CDR3 loop is CASSFQGREQFF. The DNA of the CDR3 is TGTGCCAGCAGCTTCCAGGGAAGGGAGCAGTTCTTC.

The J gene is TRBJ2-5, the V gene TRBV18, with D uncertain. The CDR3 has 12 amino acids. The V gene lost 4 bases and the J gene lost 5 bases, with 8 bases spanning the gap. In germline, CDR1 is KGHSH, CDR2 LQKENI. DNA of the CDR3: TGTGCCAGCTCACGGATGGGGGAGACCCAGTACTTC. Residues: CASSRMGETQYF.

Judged by abundance, this clonotype is medium-sized. The rearrangement links TRBV12-3 or TRBV12-4 to TRBJ2-2; D ambiguous. V lost 5 bases and J lost 6, with 19 bases in between. This CDR3 is built from 16 residues. The CDR3 bases are TGTGCCAGCAGTCCTGAGCCATCCTTGGTGGCCGGGGAGCTGTTTTTT. It specifies CASSPEPSLVAGELFF.

In this sample, this clonotype is medium-sized. V gene TRBV28 combines with J gene TRBJ2-1; D is ambiguous. The CDR3 length is 15 residues. V lost 7 bases, J lost 7 bases, and 20 bases lay in between. Germline-derived CDR1 and CDR2 are MDHEN and SYDVKM. In DNA form, the CDR3 reads TGTGCCAGCACCCTTGATTCCGGTCGTTTGAATGAGCAGTTCTTC. Its translation is CASTLDSGRLNEQFF.

Relative to its sample, this clonotype is medium-sized. The chain joins TRBV6-5 to TRBJ1-6; D remains ambiguous. Trimming left V 2 bases short and J 4 bases short, with 12 bases between. The CDR3 contains 16 residues. The germline CDR1 and CDR2 sequences are MNHEY and SVGAGI. The CDR3 region is CASSYLMPQYNSPLHF. CDR3 DNA sequence: TGTGCCAGCAGTTACCTAATGCCCCAGTATAATTCACCCCTCCACTTT.

By its share, this clonotype is hyperexpanded. For the CDR3, the DNA is TGTGCCAGCAGCTTAAGGGACAGGGGGCGCCGGACTGAAGCTTTCTTT. Its translation is CASSLRDRGRRTEAFF. V and J are TRBV7-9 and TRBJ1-1; 12 bases agree with TRBD1. The ends lost 2 bases at V and 5 bases at J; junction bases unmatched: 6. From germline, CDR1 is SEHNR and CDR2 FQNEAQ (reference sequence). The CDR3 loop spans 16 amino acids.

Sample share makes this clonotype large (0.1 to 1%). This chain joins TRBV18 and TRBJ1-2; D call uncertain. The V and J ends lost 8 bases and 8 bases respectively, with 18 bases between them. The CDR3 spans 13 residues. In germline, CDR1 is KGHSH, CDR2 LQKENI. CDR3 nucleotides: TGTGCCAGCACCTCGGACCCTCGAGGCGGCTACACCTTC. Translation gives CASTSDPRGGYTF.

At least ten counts were recorded for this clonotype. V is TRBV12-3 or TRBV12-4 and J is TRBJ2-5; 7 nucleotides line up with TRBD1. CDR3 length: 13 residues. The J segment lost 5 bases and the V segment lost 5 bases, leaving 5 bases of the junction unmatched. The chain's CDR3 is CASSTTGDETQYF. The CDR3 coding sequence is TGTGCCAGCAGTACAACAGGGGATGAGACCCAGTACTTC.